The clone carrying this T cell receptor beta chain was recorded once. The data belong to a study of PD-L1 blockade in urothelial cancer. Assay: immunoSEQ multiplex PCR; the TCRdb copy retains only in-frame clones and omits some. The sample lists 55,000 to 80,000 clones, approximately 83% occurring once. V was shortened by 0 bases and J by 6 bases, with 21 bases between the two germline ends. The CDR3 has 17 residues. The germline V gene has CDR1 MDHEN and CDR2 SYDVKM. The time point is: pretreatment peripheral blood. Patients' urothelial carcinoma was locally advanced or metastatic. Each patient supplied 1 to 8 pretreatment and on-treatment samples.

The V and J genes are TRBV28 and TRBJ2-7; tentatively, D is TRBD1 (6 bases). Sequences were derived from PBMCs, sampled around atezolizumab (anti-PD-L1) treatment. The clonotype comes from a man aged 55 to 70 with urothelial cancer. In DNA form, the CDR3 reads TGTGCCAGCAGTTTATGGCCCTCGGACAGCCTTGACTGCGAGCAGTACTTC. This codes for CASSLWPSDSLDCEQYF.